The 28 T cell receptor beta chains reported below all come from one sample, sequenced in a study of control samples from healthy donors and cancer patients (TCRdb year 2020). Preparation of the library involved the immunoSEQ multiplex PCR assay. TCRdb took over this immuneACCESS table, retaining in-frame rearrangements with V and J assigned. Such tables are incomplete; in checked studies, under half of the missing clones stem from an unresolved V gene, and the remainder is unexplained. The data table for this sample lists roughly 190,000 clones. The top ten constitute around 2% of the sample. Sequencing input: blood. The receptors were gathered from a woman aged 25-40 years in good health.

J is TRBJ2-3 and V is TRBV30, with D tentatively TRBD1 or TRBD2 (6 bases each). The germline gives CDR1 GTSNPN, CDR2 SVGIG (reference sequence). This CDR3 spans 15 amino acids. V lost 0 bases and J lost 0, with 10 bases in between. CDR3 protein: CAWSVWGASTDTQYF. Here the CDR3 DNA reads TGTGCCTGGAGTGTATGGGGGGCCAGCACAGATACGCAGTATTTT. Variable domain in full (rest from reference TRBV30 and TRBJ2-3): SQTIHQWPATLVQPVGSPLSLECTVEGTSNPNLYWYRQAAGRGLQLLFYSVGIGQISSEVPQNLSASRPQDRQFILSSKKLLLSDSGFYLCAWSVWGASTDTQYFGPGTRLTVL.

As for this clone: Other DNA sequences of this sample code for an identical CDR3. The CDR3 reads CASSPGGTGPNSPLHF. CDR3 sequence (DNA): TGTGCCAGCAGTCCGGGGGGAACGGGCCCCAATTCACCCCTCCACTTT. V is TRBV7-9 and J is TRBJ1-6; possible D gene TRBD1, 5 bases. Looked up from germline, CDR1 is SEHNR and CDR2 is FQNEAQ (reference sequence). Trimming shortened V by 6 bases and J by 7 bases, and 19 bases separated the two germline ends. The CDR3 extends over 16 amino acids. The complete variable domain, with remaining parts taken from reference TRBV7-9 and TRBJ1-6, reads DTGVSQNPRHKITKRGQNVTFRCDPISEHNRLYWYRQTLGQGPEFLTYFQNEAQLEKSRLLSDRFSAERPKGSFSTLEIQRTEQGDSAMYLCASSPGGTGPNSPLHFGNGTRLTVT.

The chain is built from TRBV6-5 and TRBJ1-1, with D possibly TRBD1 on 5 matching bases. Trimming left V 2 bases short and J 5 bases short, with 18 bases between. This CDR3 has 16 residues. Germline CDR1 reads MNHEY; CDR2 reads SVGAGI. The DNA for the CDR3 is TGTGCCAGCAGTTACCTATCCCGGGGCGCCGTTACTGAAGCTTTCTTT. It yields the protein CASSYLSRGAVTEAFF.

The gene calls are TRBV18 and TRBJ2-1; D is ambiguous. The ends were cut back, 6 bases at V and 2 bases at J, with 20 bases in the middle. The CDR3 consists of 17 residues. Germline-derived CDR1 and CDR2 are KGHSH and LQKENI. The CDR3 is CASSPPVGKLTYNEQFF. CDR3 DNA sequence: TGTGCCAGCTCGCCTCCAGTGGGCAAGTTGACCTACAATGAGCAGTTCTTC.

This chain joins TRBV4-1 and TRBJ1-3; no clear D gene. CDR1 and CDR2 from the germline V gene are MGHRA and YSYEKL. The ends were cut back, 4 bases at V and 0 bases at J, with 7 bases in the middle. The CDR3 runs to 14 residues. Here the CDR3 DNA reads TGCGCCAGCAGCCTCCAGTCCTCTGGAAACACCATATATTTT. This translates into CASSLQSSGNTIYF.

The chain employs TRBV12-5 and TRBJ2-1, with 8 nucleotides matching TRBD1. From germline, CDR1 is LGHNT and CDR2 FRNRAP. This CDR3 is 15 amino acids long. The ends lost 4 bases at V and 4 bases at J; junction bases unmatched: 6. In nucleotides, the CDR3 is TGTGCTAGTGGTTCCGGGACAGGTGATTACAATGAGCAGTTCTTC. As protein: CASGSGTGDYNEQFF.

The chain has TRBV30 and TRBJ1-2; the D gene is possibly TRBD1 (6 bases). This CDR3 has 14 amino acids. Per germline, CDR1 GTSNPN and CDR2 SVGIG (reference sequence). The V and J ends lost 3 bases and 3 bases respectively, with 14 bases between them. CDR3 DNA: TGTGCCTGGAGAAAATCTGGGACATACTATGGCTACACCTTC. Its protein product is CAWRKSGTYYGYTF. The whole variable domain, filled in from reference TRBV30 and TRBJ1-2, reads SQTIHQWPATLVQPVGSPLSLECTVEGTSNPNLYWYRQAAGRGLQLLFYSVGIGQISSEVPQNLSASRPQDRQFILSSKKLLLSDSGFYLCAWRKSGTYYGYTFGSGTRLTVV.

The CDR3 here is CASSSLGTGNTIYF. DNA of the CDR3: TGTGCCAGTAGTAGCTTGGGCACTGGAAACACCATATATTTT. The chain recombines TRBV19 with TRBJ1-3; no clear D gene. Trimming took 4 bases from V and 2 from J, leaving 9 bases between them. This CDR3 region has 14 residues. CDR1 is LNHDA and CDR2 is SQIVND in the germline V gene (reference sequence).

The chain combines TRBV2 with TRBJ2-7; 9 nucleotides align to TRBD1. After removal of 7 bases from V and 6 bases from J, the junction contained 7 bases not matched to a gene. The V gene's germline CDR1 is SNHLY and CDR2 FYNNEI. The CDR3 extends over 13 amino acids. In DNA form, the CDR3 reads TGTGCCAGCATGGACAGGGGTTCCGCCGAGCAGTACTTC. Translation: CASMDRGSAEQYF.

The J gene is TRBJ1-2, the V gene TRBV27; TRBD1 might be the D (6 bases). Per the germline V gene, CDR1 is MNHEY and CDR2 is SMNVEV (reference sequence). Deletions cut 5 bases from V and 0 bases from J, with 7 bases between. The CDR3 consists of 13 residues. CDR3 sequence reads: CASSRTANYGYTF. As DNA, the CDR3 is TGTGCCAGCAGTCGGACAGCTAACTATGGCTACACCTTC.

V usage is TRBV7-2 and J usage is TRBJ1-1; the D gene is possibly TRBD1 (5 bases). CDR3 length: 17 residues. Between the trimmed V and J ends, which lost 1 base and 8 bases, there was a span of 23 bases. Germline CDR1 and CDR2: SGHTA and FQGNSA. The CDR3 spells CASSLGGARGGLAEAFF. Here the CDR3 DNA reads TGTGCCAGCAGCTTAGGAGGGGCCCGGGGGGGTCTAGCGGAAGCTTTCTTT.

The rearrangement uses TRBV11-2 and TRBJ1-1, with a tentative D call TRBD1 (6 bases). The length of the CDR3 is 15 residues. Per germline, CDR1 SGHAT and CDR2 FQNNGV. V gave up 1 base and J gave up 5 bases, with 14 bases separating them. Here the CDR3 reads CASSLVGQPGTEAFF. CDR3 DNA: TGTGCCAGCAGCTTAGTAGGACAGCCGGGGACTGAAGCTTTCTTT.

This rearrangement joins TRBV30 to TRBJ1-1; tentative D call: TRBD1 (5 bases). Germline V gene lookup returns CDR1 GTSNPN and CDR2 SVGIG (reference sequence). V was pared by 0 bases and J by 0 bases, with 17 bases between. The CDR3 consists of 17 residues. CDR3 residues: CAWSVQLLRDLNTEAFF. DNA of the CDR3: TGTGCCTGGAGTGTACAACTCCTCCGGGACTTGAACACTGAAGCTTTCTTT. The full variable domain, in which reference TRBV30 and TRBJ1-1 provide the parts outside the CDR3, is SQTIHQWPATLVQPVGSPLSLECTVEGTSNPNLYWYRQAAGRGLQLLFYSVGIGQISSEVPQNLSASRPQDRQFILSSKKLLLSDSGFYLCAWSVQLLRDLNTEAFFGQGTRLTVV.

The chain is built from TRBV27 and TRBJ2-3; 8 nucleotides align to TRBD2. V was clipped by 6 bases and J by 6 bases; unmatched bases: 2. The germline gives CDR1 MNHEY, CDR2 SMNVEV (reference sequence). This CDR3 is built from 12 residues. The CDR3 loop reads CASSRGGDTQYF. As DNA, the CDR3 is TGTGCCAGCAGCCGGGGGGGGGATACGCAGTATTTT.

The CDR3: CASSYAGEQPQHF. CDR3 sequence (DNA): TGTGCCAGCAGCTACGCAGGGGAACAGCCCCAGCATTTT. J is TRBJ1-5 and V is TRBV5-5, with D possibly being TRBD1 (6 bases). Germline V gene lookup returns CDR1 SGHKS and CDR2 YYEKEE (reference sequence). The CDR3 sequence is 13 residues long. V gave up 3 bases and J gave up 7 bases, with 11 bases separating them.

The chain's CDR3 is CATARGDNEQFF. Written as DNA, the CDR3 is TGTGCCACCGCCCGGGGGGACAATGAGCAGTTCTTC. This chain uses TRBV10-3 with TRBJ2-1, with 7 bases aligning to TRBD2. The CDR3 has 12 residues. Germline CDR1 and CDR2: ENHRY and SYGVKD. V was pared by 10 bases and J by 5 bases, with 5 bases of the junction left unmatched.

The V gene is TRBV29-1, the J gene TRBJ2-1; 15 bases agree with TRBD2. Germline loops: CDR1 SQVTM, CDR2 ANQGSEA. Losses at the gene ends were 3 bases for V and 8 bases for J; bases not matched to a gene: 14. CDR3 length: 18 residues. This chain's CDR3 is CSVDGRKPGLAGGDEQFF. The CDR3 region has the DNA TGCAGCGTTGACGGGAGGAAACCTGGACTAGCGGGGGGGGATGAGCAGTTCTTC.

As DNA, the CDR3 is TGTGCCTGTGGGCACGCAGATACGCAGTATTTT. This encodes CACGHADTQYF. The V and J genes are TRBV28 and TRBJ2-3; D remains ambiguous. V gave up 11 bases and J gave up 4 bases, with 10 bases separating them. The CDR3 has 11 residues. Germline CDR1 is MDHEN and CDR2 is SYDVKM.

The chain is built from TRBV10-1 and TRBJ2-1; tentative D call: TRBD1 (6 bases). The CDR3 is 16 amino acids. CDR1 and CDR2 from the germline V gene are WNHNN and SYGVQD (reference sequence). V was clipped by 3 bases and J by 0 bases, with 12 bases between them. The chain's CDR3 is CASSDPTGRSYNEQFF. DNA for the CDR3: TGCGCCAGCAGTGATCCGACAGGCCGCTCCTACAATGAGCAGTTCTTC.

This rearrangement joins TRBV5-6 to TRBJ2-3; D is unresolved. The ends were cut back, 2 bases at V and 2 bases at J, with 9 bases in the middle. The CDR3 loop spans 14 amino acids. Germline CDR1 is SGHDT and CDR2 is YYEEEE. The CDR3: CASSFARFTDTQYF. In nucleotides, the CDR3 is TGTGCCAGCAGCTTCGCCAGGTTCACAGATACGCAGTATTTT.

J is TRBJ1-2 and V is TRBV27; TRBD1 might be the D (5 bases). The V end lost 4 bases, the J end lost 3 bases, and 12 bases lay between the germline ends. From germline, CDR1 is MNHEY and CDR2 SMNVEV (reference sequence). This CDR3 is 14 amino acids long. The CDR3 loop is CASSSGRSYYGYTF. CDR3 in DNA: TGTGCCAGCAGTTCGGGACGCTCTTACTATGGCTACACCTTC.

CDR3 sequence: CASSVGQVSGNTIYF. CDR3 DNA: TGTGCCAGCAGCGTAGGACAGGTCTCTGGAAACACCATATATTTT. The chain employs TRBV9 and TRBJ1-3; D possibly corresponds to TRBD1 (6 bases). In germline, CDR1 is SGDLS, CDR2 YYNGEE. Deletions cut 0 bases from V and 0 bases from J, with 7 bases between. The CDR3 spans 15 residues.

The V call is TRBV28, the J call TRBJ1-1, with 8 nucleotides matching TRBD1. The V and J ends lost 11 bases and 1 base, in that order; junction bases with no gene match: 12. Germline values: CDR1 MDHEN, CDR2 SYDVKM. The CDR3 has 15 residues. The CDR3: CALTGGDLGNTEAFF. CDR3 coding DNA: TGTGCCTTAACAGGGGGAGATTTGGGGAACACTGAAGCTTTCTTT.

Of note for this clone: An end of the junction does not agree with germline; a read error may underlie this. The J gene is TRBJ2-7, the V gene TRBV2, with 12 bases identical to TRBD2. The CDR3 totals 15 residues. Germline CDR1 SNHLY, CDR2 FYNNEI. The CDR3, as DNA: TGTGCCAGCAGTCCGACTAGCGGGGGTCTATACGGGCAGTACTTC. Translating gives CASSPTSGGLYGQYF.

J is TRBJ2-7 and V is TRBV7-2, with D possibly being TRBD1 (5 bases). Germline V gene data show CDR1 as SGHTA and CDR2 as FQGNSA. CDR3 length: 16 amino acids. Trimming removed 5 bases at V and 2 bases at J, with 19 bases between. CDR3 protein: CASSQRVRGTPYEQYF. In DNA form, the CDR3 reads TGTGCCAGCAGCCAAAGGGTAAGGGGTACCCCCTACGAGCAGTACTTC.

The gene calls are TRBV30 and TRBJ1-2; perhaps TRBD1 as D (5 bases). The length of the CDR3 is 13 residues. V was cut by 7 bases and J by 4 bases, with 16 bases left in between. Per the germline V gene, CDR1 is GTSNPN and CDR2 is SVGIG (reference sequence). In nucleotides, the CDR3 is TGTGCCTTGGGGGGACGGATATTCTATGGCTACACCTTC. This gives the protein CALGGRIFYGYTF.

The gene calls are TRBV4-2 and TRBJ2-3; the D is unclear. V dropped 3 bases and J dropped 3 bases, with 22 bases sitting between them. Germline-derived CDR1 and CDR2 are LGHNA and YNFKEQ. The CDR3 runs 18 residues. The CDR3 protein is CASSHPIASGHTTDTQYF. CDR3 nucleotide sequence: TGTGCCAGCAGCCACCCGATCGCATCAGGTCACACAACAGATACGCAGTATTTT.

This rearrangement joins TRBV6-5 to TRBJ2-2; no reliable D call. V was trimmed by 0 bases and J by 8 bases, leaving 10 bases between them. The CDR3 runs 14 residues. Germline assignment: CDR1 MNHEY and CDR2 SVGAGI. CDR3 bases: TGTGCCAGCAGTTACTCGTACCTCCGGGGGGAGCTGTTTTTT. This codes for CASSYSYLRGELFF.